This T cell receptor (beta chain) was captured in a study of neurological immune-mediated disorders. Broader study findings: The greatest TCR clonal expansion appeared in HTLV-1-associated myelopathy and the smallest, falling below healthy controls, in multiple sclerosis.

This clonotype has ten or more counts. The antigen remains unidentified. The cDNA came from 5'RACE, which used 10-nucleotide random UMIs. TCRdb fed the 5' RACE reads into MiXCR, producing one record per CDR3 protein. The sample lists 50,000 to 70,000 distinct CDR3 sequences; 4.5% were seen once. PBMCs numbering 2 million and stored at -80 C yielded the unsorted libraries. Germline V gene lookup returns CDR1 SGHRS and CDR2 YFSETQ. The CDR3 has 17 amino acids. Trimming cost V 0 bases and J 1 base; bases outside gene matches: 5. Sequenced: PBMCs. This TCR derives from a man aged 30-40 years with multiple sclerosis. The chain couples TRBV5-1 to TRBJ2-3; 10 bases align to TRBD2. This chain's CDR3 is CASSLGYLAGGTDTQYF. The CDR3 nucleotides read TGCGCCAGCAGCTTGGGCTACCTAGCGGGGGGCACAGATACGCAGTATTTT.